This T cell receptor (beta chain) originates from a study of control samples from healthy donors and cancer patients. Trimming removed 0 bases at V and 1 base at J, with 18 bases between. Germline V gene lookup returns CDR1 SGHAT and CDR2 FQDESV (reference sequence). The CDR3 is made up of 19 amino acids. The repertoire was sequenced with immunoSEQ multiplex PCR; TCRdb's copy has only in-frame clones and lacks some. Of about 94,000 clones in the sample, more than 85% were seen once. Sequencing was done on a sample of blood. The sequence was collected from a woman between 50 and 59 years old in good health. The chain combines TRBV11-1 with TRBJ2-2; maybe TRBD1 (6 bases). CDR3 in amino acids: CASSLAGRGRLKNTGELFF. In DNA form, the CDR3 reads TGTGCCAGCAGCTTAGCGGGCAGGGGACGCCTAAAGAACACCGGGGAGCTGTTTTTT.